This TCR beta chain emerged from a study of cytomegalovirus exposure and HLA in healthy donors. Primers: 60 Vbeta forward and 13 Jbeta reverse. Produced via immunoSEQ multiplex PCR; TCRdb's table is partial and in-frame only. In the table there are about 110,000 clones, 81% of which are singletons. V was shortened by 6 bases and J by 4 bases, with 11 bases between the two germline ends. CDR3 size: 13 residues. Per the germline V gene, CDR1 is MNHEY and CDR2 is SMNVEV (reference sequence). The chain couples TRBV27 to TRBJ2-3; D unresolved. This TCR was recovered from a woman younger than 45 in good health and CMV-seronegative. Sequencing was performed on PBMCs. The CDR3 protein is CASSRLASDTQYF. CDR3 coding DNA: TGTGCCAGCAGCAGACTTGCCTCAGATACGCAGTATTTT.